The rows below give T cell receptor beta chains drawn from one sample of a study of T cells expressing NK-cell markers. One entry per CDR3 protein, without DNA, is what TCRdb gives after re-calling the 5' RACE reads. The table for this sample gives roughly 170,000 distinct CDR3 sequences. The sample consisted of blood T cells: a sorted CD56 or NKG2C T cell subset, CD4+ or CD8+ T cells, or bulk PBMC T cells (not recorded which). These receptors originate from a woman aged 18 to 75 in good health. The CDR3 runs from the conserved cysteine through the conserved F or W. The order of the fields is V gene, J gene, CDR3 length, CDR3 protein.

>TRBV3-1|TRBJ1-6|12
CASSLRYSPLHF
>TRBV10-3|TRBJ2-3|17
CAIRRSGRISLIDTQYF
>TRBV5-1|TRBJ2-3|14
CASKSENAAGTQYF
>TRBV3-1|TRBJ2-7|14
CASSQTGGSYEQYF
>TRBV18|TRBJ1-3|16
CASSRSQGNSGNTIYF
>TRBV7-9|TRBJ2-5|13
CASSFVADGTQYF
>TRBV5-1|TRBJ1-1|14
CASSSAGTVLEAFF
>TRBV6-1|TRBJ2-1|16
CASSPTGRVDYNEQFF
>TRBV28|TRBJ2-5|15
CASSLFPGVEETQYF
>TRBV5-4|TRBJ2-5|14
CASSIFDRGETQYF
>TRBV9|TRBJ2-3|14
CASSGRVRGDTQYF
>TRBV20-1|TRBJ2-3|14
CSATDSVVPDTQYF
>TRBV27|TRBJ2-1|16
CASSLSALSSYNEQFF
>TRBV3-1|TRBJ2-1|19
CASSPRGLVAGGLYNEQFF
>TRBV6-1|TRBJ2-7|14
CASSEGRGTYEQYF
>TRBV21-1|TRBJ2-4|17
CASSKDVTGTIKNIQYF
>TRBV12-3/TRBV12-4|TRBJ1-2|14
CASNLSGANYGYTF
>TRBV15|TRBJ2-7|14
CATTTNRGAYEQYF
>TRBV7-3|TRBJ2-3|16
CASSASLAGVSDTQYF
>TRBV6-2/TRBV6-3|TRBJ2-2|13
CASSYQADGELFF
>TRBV7-9|TRBJ1-2|14
CASSRTGEAYGYTF
>TRBV20-1|TRBJ2-3|12
CSGIAGTDTQYF
>TRBV18|TRBJ2-7|13
CASSQGRSYEQYF
>TRBV5-1|TRBJ2-7|15
CASSYNRVGVDEQYF
>TRBV27|TRBJ2-1|16
CASSGVVARKYNEQFF
>TRBV7-9|TRBJ2-2|13
CASSLDWAGELFF
>TRBV12-3/TRBV12-4|TRBJ1-6|15
CASRAGGTGTSPLHF
>TRBV6-5|TRBJ1-6|14
CASSYGQENSPLHF
>TRBV9|TRBJ2-5|16
CASSVDLAGIGETQYF
>TRBV28|TRBJ2-1|15
CASRETSGPYNEQFF
>TRBV4-1|TRBJ2-7|16
CASSQAPGLAVYEQYF